The source of this T cell receptor (beta chain) is a study of blood T cell repertoires in COVID-19. V was trimmed by 6 bases and J by 0 bases, leaving 11 bases between them. The germline V gene has CDR1 SQVTM and CDR2 ANQGSEA. The CDR3 runs 13 residues. Those enrolled in Seattle joined during active infection and were followed longitudinally afterward. In the original workflow: Amplification with reference gene primers provided the estimates of nucleated cell counts. Clones were read by immunoSEQ multiplex PCR, and TCRdb kept only the in-frame ones, dropping some. V and J calls and clone size are those listed in that table; D and trimming were worked out from the DNA. The data hold 200,000 to 300,000 clones, with 75% to 95% observed a single time.

Sequencing input: peripheral blood. This TCR derives from a person aged 18-29 years with COVID-19, enrolled during active disease. The gene calls are TRBV29-1 and TRBJ1-1; D ambiguous. CDR3 bases: TGCAGCGTGTCCGGACTGCTGAACACTGAAGCTTTCTTT. It is translated as CSVSGLLNTEAFF.